The clone carrying this T cell receptor (beta chain) was picked up a small number of times. Its cognate antigen is unknown. Using its own MiXCR run on the RACE reads, TCRdb lists one record per CDR3 protein. The profile shows 180,000 or so distinct CDR3 sequences, about a fifth of them singletons. The data stem from a study of human T cells and chemical hapten exposure. Study details: Investigators sensitized about 2 cm by about 2 cm of upper inner arm skin with 2% DPC.

Whole-study results and caveats: Healthy individuals' immune responses may differ from those of donors, who had alopecia.

The V and J ends lost 5 bases and 0 bases, in that order; junction bases with no gene match: 8. Germline V gives CDR1 SGHAT, CDR2 FQNNGV. The CDR3 covers 18 residues. As for time point: patch test 1, 2 weeks after DPC sensitization. Treatment meaning: therapeutic diphenylcyclopropenone sensitization with weekly scalp DPC. V usage is TRBV11-2 and J usage is TRBJ2-1; 12 bases are a match to TRBD2. This sample comprised whole blood, obtained in connection with sensitization to the hapten diphenylcyclopropenone (DPC). The clonotype was recovered from a woman between 50 and 59 years old with alopecia areata. Some clones in this sample may be carry-over from other donors' samples. CDR3 sequence (DNA): TGTGCCAGCAGCCCCCGACTAGCGGGAGTGAGCTCCTACAATGAGCAGTTCTTC. Amino acid sequence: CASSPRLAGVSSYNEQFF.